One T cell receptor (beta chain) is described in this entry. This clonotype has at least ten counts. Its antigen target is currently unknown. The record has no base qualities; no much larger clone is one base away. The sample comes from a study of identical twins (dated by TCRdb to between 2015 and 2016). General notes on the study: To test whether fetal clonotypes persist, this study deep-sequenced TCR alpha and beta repertoires from monozygotic twins, from unrelated adults of various ages, and from cord blood. To rule out contamination, the twin experiments were replicated at different times with different library preparation protocols. Overall study results and their limits: Conclusions relied on cross-sectional statistical analysis, since the same donors could not be followed over many years. In monozygotic twins, out-of-frame TCR alpha sharing was systematically underestimated by recombination models, although the models agreed with sharing between unrelated individuals. Excess twin sharing in beta out-of-frame sequences was weaker because fewer shared sequences lowered the signal-to-noise ratio. Fewer insertions were carried by abundant cord blood beta clonotypes, a similar but weaker trend appeared in young adult naive repertoires, and no such trend appeared in memory repertoires. Invariant T cells such as MAIT and iNKT could partly confound zero-insertion analyses, although diverse VJ usage argued against such confounding for most clonotypes. Compared with coincidental sharing between unrelated individuals, out-of-frame TCR alpha sequences shared between twins had an excess of sequences with low generation probability.

Libraries were made using 5' RACE. The data were produced on an Illumina HiSeq 2000. A universal primer binding site was introduced by template switching, and a unique molecular identifier was present in the final cDNA, enabling accurate counting of TCR cDNA molecules. Specific primers in the conserved constant-segment region were used to synthesize first-strand cDNA for TCR alpha and beta chains. To control for contamination, each cDNA library was double barcoded with a SMART-Mk sample barcode plus Illumina barcodes. TruSeq adapter sequences along with Illumina sample barcodes were introduced in two successive PCR steps. The Illumina HiSeq platform was used with custom primers to sequence TCR alpha and beta cDNA libraries. In the paper's pipeline: Raw reads were processed with MiGEC to extract unique molecular identifiers, and MiXCR was used to determine CDR3 positions. Recombination models were inferred per individual with the repgenHMM and IGoR tools using an EM algorithm. Shared clonotypes were analyzed with the tcR package in R, and sharing was normalized by the product of cloneset sizes. Out-of-frame nonproductive sequences were analyzed to study raw recombination free of thymic and clonal selection effects. TCRdb passed the public sequencing reads through fastp at Q25 and MiXCR, retaining productive beta sequences. Each CDR3 protein gets just one entry, which takes the most common genes and DNA from the rows behind it. Clone size and V and J calls follow TCRdb, not the original study. This sample has around 680,000 distinct CDR3 sequences in its table, and over 8.5% of those were observed once. The ten largest clones capture around 0.98% of the sample.

All donors were healthy Caucasians. Three pairs of female monozygotic twins, all aged about 18 to 30 years, were included in the twin cohort. Peripheral blood mononuclear cells were used as the source from which RNA for TCR libraries was isolated. From the germline V gene, CDR1 is ENHRY and CDR2 is SYGVKD. The CDR3 spans 13 residues, from the cysteine through the phenylalanine. CDR3 DNA is the only sequence kept; it has 39 bases, read in frame from the first base. V loses 4 bases, J loses 8 bases, and the germline ends lie 12 bases apart. The sample was also linked to a second study, of yellow fever vaccine responses in identical twins. As the second paper documents: According to the authors, in identical twins the way T cells responded to vaccination appeared partly convergent and partly personalized. The study precisely tracked vaccine-responding T cell clones in identical twins.

The material sequenced was PBMCs. The chain is assembled from TRBV10-3 and TRBJ2-1, with a weak D call of TRBD1 (5 bases match). This receptor was obtained from a woman aged 18-29 years in good health. The CDR3 corresponds to CAISGGADYEQFF. Read as DNA, the sequence is TGTGCCATCAGTGGTGGGGCCGACTATGAGCAGTTCTTC.